This is a list of T cell receptor beta chains from one sample in a study of blood T cell repertoires in COVID-19. Sequencing used immunoSEQ multiplex PCR; TCRdb keeps in-frame clones, though not all of them. This table has roughly 100,000 clones, about nine tenths appearing once. Material: peripheral blood. These receptors all stem from a woman between 45 and 65 years old with COVID-19, enrolled during active disease. The CDR3 runs from the conserved cysteine through the conserved F or W.

TRBV7-2	TRBJ1-5	CASSLGPSRVKPQHF
TRBV28	TRBJ1-1	CASSWDSGTEAFF
TRBV7-2	TRBJ1-1	CASSRGQLNTEAFF
TRBV13	TRBJ2-1	CASSLTLANEQFF
TRBV5-5	TRBJ2-5	CASSLPGQGAETQYF
TRBV7-2	TRBJ2-1	CASSLVPGREQFF
TRBV6-5	TRBJ2-7	CASSYSAGYEQYF
TRBV4-1	TRBJ1-1	CASSHPFPGQGLAAFF
TRBV7-9	TRBJ2-7	CASSSGAGSSYEQYF
TRBV10-2	TRBJ1-1	CASSDNPGTEAFF
TRBV10-3	TRBJ1-5	CAISALGGARGNQPQHF
TRBV3-1/TRBV3-2	TRBJ2-2	CASRGNLAGYTGELFF
TRBV6-1	TRBJ1-5	CASSEALRTAPRDQPQHF
TRBV6-4	TRBJ1-2	CASGGDGFHGYTF
TRBV14	TRBJ2-7	CASSHGDRGRGEQYF